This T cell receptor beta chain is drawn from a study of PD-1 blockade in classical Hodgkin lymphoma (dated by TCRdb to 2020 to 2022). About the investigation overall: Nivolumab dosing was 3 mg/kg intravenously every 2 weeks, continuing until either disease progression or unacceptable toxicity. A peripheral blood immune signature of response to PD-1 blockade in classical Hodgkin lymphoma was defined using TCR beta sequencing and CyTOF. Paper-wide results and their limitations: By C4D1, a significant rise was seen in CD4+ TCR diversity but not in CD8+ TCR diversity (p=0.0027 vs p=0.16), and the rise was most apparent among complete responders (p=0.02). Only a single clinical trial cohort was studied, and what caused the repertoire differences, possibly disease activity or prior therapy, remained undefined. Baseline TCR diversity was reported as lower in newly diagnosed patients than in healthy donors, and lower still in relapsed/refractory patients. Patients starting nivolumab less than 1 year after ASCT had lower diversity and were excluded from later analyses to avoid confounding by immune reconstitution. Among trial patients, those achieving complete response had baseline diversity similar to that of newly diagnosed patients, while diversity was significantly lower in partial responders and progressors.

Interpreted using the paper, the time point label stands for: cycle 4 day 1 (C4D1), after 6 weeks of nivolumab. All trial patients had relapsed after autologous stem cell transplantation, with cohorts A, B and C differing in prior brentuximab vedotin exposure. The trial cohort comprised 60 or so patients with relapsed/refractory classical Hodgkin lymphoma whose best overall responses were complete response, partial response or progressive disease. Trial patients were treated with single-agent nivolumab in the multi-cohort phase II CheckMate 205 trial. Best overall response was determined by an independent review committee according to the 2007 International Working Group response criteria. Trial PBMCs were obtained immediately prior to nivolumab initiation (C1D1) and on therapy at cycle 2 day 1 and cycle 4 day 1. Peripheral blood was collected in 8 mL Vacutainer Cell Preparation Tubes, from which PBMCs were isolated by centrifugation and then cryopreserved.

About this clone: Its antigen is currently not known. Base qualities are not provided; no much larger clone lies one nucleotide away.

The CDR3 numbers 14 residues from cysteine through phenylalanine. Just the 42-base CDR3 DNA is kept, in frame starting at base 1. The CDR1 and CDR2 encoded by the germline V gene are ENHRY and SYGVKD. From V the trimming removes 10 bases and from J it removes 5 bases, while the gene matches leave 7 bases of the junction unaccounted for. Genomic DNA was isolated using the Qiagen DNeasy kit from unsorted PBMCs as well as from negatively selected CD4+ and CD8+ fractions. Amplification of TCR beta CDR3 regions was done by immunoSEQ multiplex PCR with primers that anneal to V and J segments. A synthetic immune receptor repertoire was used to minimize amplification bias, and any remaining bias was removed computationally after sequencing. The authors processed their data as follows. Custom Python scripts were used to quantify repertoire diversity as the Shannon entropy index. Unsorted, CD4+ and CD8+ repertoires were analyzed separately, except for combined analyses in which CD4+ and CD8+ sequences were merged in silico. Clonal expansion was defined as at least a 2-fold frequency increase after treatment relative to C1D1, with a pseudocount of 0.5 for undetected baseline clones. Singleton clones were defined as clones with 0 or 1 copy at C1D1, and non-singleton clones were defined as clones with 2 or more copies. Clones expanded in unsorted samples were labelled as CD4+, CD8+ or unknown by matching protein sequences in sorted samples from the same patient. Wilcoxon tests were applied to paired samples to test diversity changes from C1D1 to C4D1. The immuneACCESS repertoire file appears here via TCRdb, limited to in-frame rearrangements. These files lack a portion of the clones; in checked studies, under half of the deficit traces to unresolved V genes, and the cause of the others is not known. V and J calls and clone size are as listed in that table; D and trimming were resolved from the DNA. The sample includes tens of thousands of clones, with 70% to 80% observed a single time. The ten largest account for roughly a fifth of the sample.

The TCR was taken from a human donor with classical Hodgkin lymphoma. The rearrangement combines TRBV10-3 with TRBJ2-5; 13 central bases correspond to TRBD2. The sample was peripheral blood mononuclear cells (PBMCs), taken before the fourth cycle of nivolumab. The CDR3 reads CATWTSGSPETQYF. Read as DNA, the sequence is TGTGCCACCTGGACTAGCGGGAGTCCGGAGACCCAGTACTTC.